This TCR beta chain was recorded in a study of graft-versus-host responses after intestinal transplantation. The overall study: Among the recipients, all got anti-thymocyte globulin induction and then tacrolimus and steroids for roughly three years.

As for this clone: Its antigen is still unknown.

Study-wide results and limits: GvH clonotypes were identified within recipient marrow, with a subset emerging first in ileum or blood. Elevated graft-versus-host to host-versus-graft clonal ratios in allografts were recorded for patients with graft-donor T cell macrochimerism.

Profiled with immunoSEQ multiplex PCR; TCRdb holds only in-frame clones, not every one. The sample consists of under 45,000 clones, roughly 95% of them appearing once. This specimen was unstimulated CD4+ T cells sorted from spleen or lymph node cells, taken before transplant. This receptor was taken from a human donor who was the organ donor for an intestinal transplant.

The CDR3 sequence is CASSPSGTEGYGYTF. The CDR3 nucleotides are TGTGCCAGCTCACCTTCCGGGACGGAGGGATATGGCTACACCTTC. J is TRBJ1-2 and V is TRBV18; a possible D gene is TRBD1 (5 bases). The V gene's germline CDR1 is KGHSH and CDR2 LQKENI. Deletions cut 3 bases from V and 5 bases from J, with 16 bases between. The CDR3 is 15 residues long.